The 9 T cell receptor beta chains reported below all come from one sample, sequenced in a study of cytomegalovirus exposure and HLA in healthy donors. PCR was performed using 60 Vbeta and 13 Jbeta primers. TCRdb's table, derived via immunoSEQ multiplex PCR, lists solely in-frame clones and lacks some. The table includes around 130,000 clones, under 85% detected once. Sequencing used PBMCs. These receptor sequences come from a young man in good health and CMV-seropositive.

The chain has TRBV6-1 and TRBJ2-1; TRBD1 matches at 8 bases. Trimming took 4 bases from V and 9 from J; bases not matched to a gene: 5. The CDR3 spans 13 residues. CDR1 and CDR2 (germline): MNHNS, SASEGT. The CDR3 region has the DNA TGTGCCAGCAGTGGGGACAGGTTTGCTGAGCAGTTCTTC. The encoded protein is CASSGDRFAEQFF.

V is TRBV27 and J is TRBJ2-2, with D hard to call. The CDR3 runs to 13 residues. Per the germline V gene, CDR1 is MNHEY and CDR2 is SMNVEV (reference sequence). Trimming pared 2 bases from V and 7 bases from J, leaving 8 bases between. CDR3 amino acids: CASSLHGGGELFF. The CDR3 DNA follows: TGTGCCAGCAGTTTACACGGTGGCGGGGAGCTGTTTTTT.

The chain has TRBV7-2 and TRBJ2-1, with D tentatively TRBD2 (5 bases). Germline V CDR1 and CDR2: SGHTA, FQGNSA. CDR3 length: 15 amino acids. Trimming removed 2 bases from V and 5 bases from J, with 13 bases in between. Here the CDR3 DNA reads TGTGCCAGCAGCTTATCGGGAACCGGAAACAATGAGCAGTTCTTC. It encodes CASSLSGTGNNEQFF.

The genes are TRBV7-2 and TRBJ1-2, with D perhaps TRBD1 (5 bases). This CDR3 has 15 amino acids. Trimming pared 1 base from V and 0 bases from J, leaving 9 bases between. Germline values: CDR1 SGHTA, CDR2 FQGNSA. This CDR3 is CASSLGQPSNYGYTF. Here the CDR3 DNA reads TGTGCCAGCAGCTTAGGACAGCCATCTAACTATGGCTACACCTTC.

The genes are TRBV9 and TRBJ2-1; 9 bases are a match to TRBD2. Germline CDR1 and CDR2: SGDLS and YYNGEE. The CDR3 consists of 14 residues. V trimming: 4 bases; J trimming: 1 base; junction bases outside the gene matches: 0. CDR3 coding DNA: TGTGCCAGCAGCCTAGCGGGGTCCTACAATGAGCAGTTCTTC. Its translation: CASSLAGSYNEQFF.

This clone was observed a single time. The gene calls are TRBV27 and TRBJ2-6, with D perhaps matching TRBD2 (6 bases). From germline, CDR1 is MNHEY and CDR2 SMNVEV (reference sequence). Trimming removed 7 bases at V and 0 bases at J, with 10 bases between. The CDR3 sequence is 15 residues long. Here the CDR3 reads CASTRDFSGANVLTF. The CDR3 DNA reads TGTGCCAGCACCCGGGACTTCTCTGGGGCCAACGTCCTGACTTTC.

This chain connects TRBV7-2 to TRBJ2-1; 8 bases are a match to TRBD2. Per the germline V gene, CDR1 is SGHTA and CDR2 is FQGNSA. The CDR3 is 18 residues long. V dropped 5 bases and J dropped 2; count of bases not matched to a gene: 14. The CDR3: CASSSIGGGSPPYNEQFF. The CDR3 nucleotides read TGTGCCAGCAGCAGCATAGGCGGGGGGTCGCCCCCCTACAATGAGCAGTTCTTC.

V and J are TRBV15 and TRBJ1-5, with TRBD1 as a possible D gene (6 bases). Germline lookup yields CDR1 LNHNV and CDR2 YYDKDF (reference sequence). The CDR3 sequence is 15 residues long. V lost 0 bases and J lost 1, with 7 bases in between. The CDR3 DNA sequence: TGTGCCACCAGCAGAGACGGACAGAGCAATCAGCCCCAGCATTTT. Its protein product is CATSRDGQSNQPQHF.

J is TRBJ2-5 and V is TRBV4-1; TRBD2 might be the D (5 bases). Germline values: CDR1 MGHRA, CDR2 YSYEKL. The CDR3 loop spans 14 amino acids. Trimming cost V 1 base and J 4 bases, with 10 bases left between them. CDR3 nucleotide sequence: TGCGCCAGCAGCCAAGGTCAGGAGGCAGAGACCCAGTACTTC. Translated: CASSQGQEAETQYF.